This record covers a single T cell receptor beta chain. Its antigen is unidentified. The data originate from a study of T cell responses to AZD1222 COVID-19 vaccine. Notes on the study in general: Regions left unmutated in variants are reportedly the target of nearly half of spike-specific TCRs. Clonal diversity may have been underestimated, and the donors were mostly white British, with more females than males.

Sequencing was performed with immunoSEQ multiplex PCR; in TCRdb, only in-frame clones are kept and a portion is missing. This table has approximately 85,000 clones, roughly 90% appearing once. The V gene lost 3 bases and the J gene lost 0 bases, with 14 bases spanning the gap. CDR3 length: 17 residues. CDR1 and CDR2 from the germline V gene are KGHSH and LQKENI. The V call is TRBV18, the J call TRBJ2-2; D not certain. The source material was peripheral blood, sampled on day 0 of AZD1222 vaccination. The receptor's source is an adult in good health. CDR3 in DNA: TGTGCCAGCTCACCGGGAAGTTCGACTGCGAACACCGGGGAGCTGTTTTTT. It is translated as CASSPGSSTANTGELFF.